Shown below are 19 T cell receptor beta chains from a single sample sequenced in a study of neoadjuvant anti-PD-1 for oral cavity cancer. TCRdb's table, derived via immunoSEQ multiplex PCR, lists solely in-frame clones and lacks some. The profile covers over 5,500 clones, with about 80% appearing a single time and 3% to 4% taken by the ten largest. The input for sequencing was PBMCs, taken before nivolumab (anti-PD-1) treatment. These receptors all stem from a person aged 40 to 85 with oral cavity squamous cell carcinoma.

The chain couples TRBV19 to TRBJ2-7, with 8 bases matching TRBD2. Germline V CDR1 and CDR2: LNHDA, SQIVND (reference sequence). The CDR3 runs 14 residues. V gave up 8 bases and J gave up 0 bases; unmatched junction bases: 6. CDR3 nucleotides: TGTGCCAGTGCGGGGGGACGTGCCTCCTACGAGCAGTACTTC. Amino acid sequence: CASAGGRASYEQYF.

The chain combines TRBV10-1 with TRBJ2-3; D is uncertain. V was pared by 5 bases and J by 1 base, with 13 bases between. Germline CDR1 and CDR2: WNHNN and SYGVQD (reference sequence). This CDR3 is built from 15 residues. The CDR3 region is CASSNRHPGTDTQYF. CDR3 DNA: TGCGCCAGCAGTAACCGACACCCTGGCACAGATACGCAGTATTTT.

This clone was counted a few times. The chain couples TRBV27 to TRBJ1-2, with 9 bases that match TRBD1. The trim removed 0 bases at V and 6 bases at J, leaving 5 bases unmatched. Looked up from germline, CDR1 is MNHEY and CDR2 is SMNVEV (reference sequence). This CDR3 is built from 15 residues. Written as DNA, the CDR3 is TGTGCCAGCAGTTTATCCTGGACAGGGGTGAATGGCTACACCTTC. Its protein product is CASSLSWTGVNGYTF.

This chain uses TRBV11-2 with TRBJ2-5; D is possibly TRBD1 (6 bases). The V gene's germline CDR1 is SGHAT and CDR2 FQNNGV. Trimming stripped 5 bases from V and 4 bases from J, with 14 bases between. The CDR3 length is 14 residues. The CDR3, as DNA: TGTGCCAGCAGCCCGGTGGGGGCGGGAGAGACCCAGTACTTC. The encoded protein is CASSPVGAGETQYF. The whole variable domain, remainder taken from reference TRBV11-2 and TRBJ2-5, is EAGVAQSPRYKIIEKRQSVAFWCNPISGHATLYWYQQILGQGPKLLIQFQNNGVVDDSQLPKDRFSAERLKGVDSTLKIQPAKLEDSAVYLCASSPVGAGETQYFGPGTRLLVL.

This chain links TRBV7-9 with TRBJ2-3; 9 bases are a match to TRBD2. Germline V CDR1 and CDR2: SEHNR, FQNEAQ (reference sequence). The CDR3 consists of 15 residues. V dropped 2 bases and J dropped 6; count of bases not matched to a gene: 6. The CDR3 DNA follows: TGTGCCAGCAGCTTACTAGCGGGGTCCGCGGATACGCAGTATTTT. This codes for CASSLLAGSADTQYF.

V usage is TRBV29-1 and J usage is TRBJ2-7, with 7 bases aligning to TRBD2. Trimming at V came to 7 bases and at J to 3 bases, leaving 9 bases not matched to a gene. Germline V gene lookup returns CDR1 SQVTM and CDR2 ANQGSEA. The length of the CDR3 is 13 residues. CDR3 loop: CSALAGDRYEQYF. The CDR3 DNA is TGCAGCGCCCTCGCGGGGGACCGCTACGAGCAGTACTTC.

This clone was found a few times. The chain combines TRBV25-1 with TRBJ2-2, with D possibly being TRBD1 or TRBD2 (5 bases each). Deletions cut 8 bases from V and 1 base from J, with 8 bases between. Germline values: CDR1 MGHDK, CDR2 SYGVNS. The CDR3 runs 13 residues. The CDR3 region has the DNA TGTGCCAGCCGGGACCAGAACACCGGGGAGCTGTTTTTT. Protein product: CASRDQNTGELFF.

The rearrangement links TRBV5-1 to TRBJ1-2, with D tentatively TRBD1 (6 bases). V lost 5 bases and J lost 3, with 14 bases in between. This CDR3 comprises 14 residues. Looked up from germline, CDR1 is SGHRS and CDR2 is YFSETQ. CDR3 nucleotide sequence: TGCGCCAGCAGTTCCTTACAGGGTGACTATGGCTACACCTTC. It encodes CASSSLQGDYGYTF.

In this sample, this clone turned up once. The V gene is TRBV27, the J gene TRBJ2-3, with 10 bases fitting TRBD2. The germline CDR1 and CDR2 sequences are MNHEY and SMNVEV (reference sequence). The CDR3 is 15 residues long. The V gene end was trimmed by 6 bases and the J gene end by 9 bases; junction bases not matched to a gene: 12. CDR3 bases: TGTGCCAGCAGCAAGGGAAGCGGGGGGGTTGAGACGCAGTATTTT. This translates into CASSKGSGGVETQYF.

This clone is a singleton in its sample. The gene calls are TRBV6-6 and TRBJ2-2; D is unresolved. V was clipped by 3 bases and J by 4 bases, with 6 bases between them. Germline V lookup: CDR1 MNHNY, CDR2 SVGAGI (reference sequence). The CDR3 has 13 amino acids. CDR3 protein: CASSYLGTGELFF. The CDR3 DNA reads TGTGCCAGCAGTTATTTAGGCACCGGGGAGCTGTTTTTT.

The chain uses TRBV9 and TRBJ2-5, with 9 bases lining up with TRBD2. This CDR3 comprises 16 residues. Germline V gene sequence: CDR1 SGDLS, CDR2 YYNGEE. J was trimmed by 1 base and V by 4 bases; bases with no gene match: 8. For the CDR3, the DNA is TGTGCCAGCAGCCTAGGGGCTAGCGGGGCCCAAGAGACCCAGTACTTC. Amino acids: CASSLGASGAQETQYF.

The chain joins TRBV28 to TRBJ2-7; possible D gene TRBD1, 5 bases. This CDR3 contains 16 residues. V was shortened by 3 bases and J by 1 base, with 16 bases between the two germline ends. Germline V gene data show CDR1 as MDHEN and CDR2 as SYDVKM. The CDR3 nucleotides are TGTGCCAGCAGTTTTCAGGGTCGGGTTTTGTCCTACGAGCAGTACTTC. It encodes CASSFQGRVLSYEQYF.

This clone was detected a few times. The rearrangement uses TRBV14 and TRBJ2-7; perhaps TRBD2 as D (7 bases). The ends were cut back, 4 bases at V and 0 bases at J, with 19 bases in the middle. There are 17 residues in the CDR3. Germline lookup yields CDR1 SGHDN and CDR2 FVKESK. In DNA form, the CDR3 reads TGTGCCAGCAGCCGCGGGGGCGGGGGCCCTAGCTCCTACGAGCAGTACTTC. This gives the protein CASSRGGGGPSSYEQYF. Drawing the rest from reference TRBV14 and TRBJ2-7, the complete variable domain is EAGVTQFPSHSVIEKGQTVTLRCDPISGHDNLYWYRRVMGKEIKFLLHFVKESKQDESGMPNNRFLAERTGGTYSTLKVQPAELEDSGVYFCASSRGGGGPSSYEQYFGPGTRLTVT.

This clone appeared a few times. V is TRBV18 and J is TRBJ1-5; no firm D call. V lost 3 bases to trimming and J lost 2 bases, with 5 bases between them. The germline V gene has CDR1 KGHSH and CDR2 LQKENI. CDR3 length: 13 residues. CDR3 sequence (DNA): TGTGCCAGCTCACCCCAGGGCAATCAGCCCCAGCATTTT. As protein: CASSPQGNQPQHF.

The chain couples TRBV5-1 to TRBJ2-3; D not resolved. V lost 3 bases, J lost 2 bases, and 4 bases lay in between. Germline V gene sequence: CDR1 SGHRS, CDR2 YFSETQ. The CDR3 runs 12 residues. The CDR3 DNA follows: TGCGCCAGCAGCTACGACACAGATACGCAGTATTTT. This translates into CASSYDTDTQYF.

This clone was counted a few times. Here the CDR3 reads CASSDSTTGKGASGELFF. As DNA, the CDR3 is TGTGCCAGCAGTGATAGTACAACCGGCAAGGGGGCTTCAGGGGAGCTGTTTTTT. The rearrangement links TRBV6-4 to TRBJ2-2; 7 bases line up with TRBD1. V shed 3 bases and J 8 bases; nucleotides not matched to a gene: 18. Germline CDR1 reads MRHNA; CDR2 reads SNTAGT. CDR3 size: 18 residues.

The chain links TRBV6-1 to TRBJ2-1; D ambiguous. Germline CDR1 reads MNHNS; CDR2 reads SASEGT. The CDR3 totals 14 residues. The germline V and J ends were trimmed by 0 bases and 3 bases, with 6 bases remaining between them. CDR3 loop: CASSEAPGYNEQFF. The CDR3 region has the DNA TGTGCCAGCAGTGAAGCGCCGGGCTACAATGAGCAGTTCTTC.

This chain uses TRBV6-4 with TRBJ2-3, with 8 bases that match TRBD2. V dropped 0 bases and J dropped 2; count of bases not matched to a gene: 4. This CDR3 is 16 amino acids long. Germline V CDR1 and CDR2: MRHNA, SNTAGT. This CDR3 is CASSDSAGGSTDTQYF. For the CDR3, the DNA is TGTGCCAGCAGTGACTCGGCGGGGGGCTCCACAGATACGCAGTATTTT.

The chain links TRBV19 to TRBJ1-6; D is unresolved. Germline V gives CDR1 LNHDA, CDR2 SQIVND (reference sequence). The CDR3 spans 15 residues. Trimming pared 5 bases from V and 5 bases from J, leaving 13 bases between. The CDR3 here is CASSPPGIDNSPLHF. For the CDR3, the DNA is TGTGCCAGTAGTCCGCCGGGAATAGATAATTCACCCCTCCACTTT.